This T cell receptor (beta chain) is drawn from a study of T cell responses to AZD1222 COVID-19 vaccine. General observations from the study: Vaccination with two AZD1222 doses was followed by a rise in Spike-specific TCR breadth and depth. No day 14 peak samples; only post-peak repertoires were characterized. Baseline seropositivity characterized only a handful of AZD1222 recipients. It should be noted that donors were predominantly white British and more often female, and clonal diversity was possibly underestimated.

About this clone: What it binds is not known.

The table came from immunoSEQ multiplex PCR; TCRdb's copy has only in-frame clones and leaves some out. The table lists 95,000 or so clones, roughly 84% of them singletons. Germline V gives CDR1 MDHEN, CDR2 SYDVKM. This CDR3 is 12 amino acids long. The V end lost 3 bases, the J end lost 15 bases, and 15 bases lay between the germline ends. The sequencing here drew on peripheral blood, taken on day 0 of AZD1222 vaccination. The TCR originated in an adult in good health. The chain employs TRBV28 and TRBJ2-1; no clear D gene. CDR3 amino acids: CASSLTLPYTFF. The CDR3 DNA reads as TGTGCCAGCAGTTTGACCTTGCCCTACACGTTCTTC.